Below, 17 T cell receptor beta chains from the same sample are listed, as sequenced in a study of spatial heterogeneity in lung cancer (dated by TCRdb to the late 2010s). The library was produced with 5' RACE. The sequencer was a NextSeq 500. TCRdb handled the public reads itself, with Q25 trimming in fastp and clone calling in MiXCR, and kept productive beta chains. Each CDR3 protein gets just one entry, which takes the most common genes and DNA from the rows behind it. This sample has 75,000 to 85,000 distinct CDR3 sequences in its table, and about 20% of those were observed once. Roughly 6.2% of the sample is held by the ten biggest clonotypes. In the paper's terms, the time point label means: sample taken at primary tumor resection. Without any cell sorting, TCR sequencing was performed on whole RNA extracted either from tumor and nontumor lung tissue or from cryopreserved PBMC samples. The source was PBMCs, collected at surgery. Every receptor here comes from a male donor with early-stage non-small cell lung cancer.

This clonotype was seen a few times. The chain employs TRBV27 and TRBJ2-5, with unresolved D. Germline CDR1 reads MNHEY; CDR2 reads SMNVEV (reference sequence). CDR3 size: 11 residues. The V gene lost 0 bases and the J gene lost 7 bases, with 3 bases spanning the gap. The CDR3 loop reads CASSLSGTQYF. CDR3 in DNA: TGTGCCAGCAGTTTATCTGGGACCCAGTACTTC.

The chain combines TRBV7-2 with TRBJ2-2; perhaps TRBD2 as D (6 bases). The CDR3 extends over 14 amino acids. The V end was cut by 7 bases, the J end by 4 bases, with 13 bases between. Per the germline V gene, CDR1 is SGHTA and CDR2 is FQGNSA. CDR3 residues: CASTGDFPTGELFF. The CDR3 nucleotides are TGTGCCAGCACCGGGGACTTCCCCACCGGGGAGCTGTTTTTT.

This chain links TRBV14 with TRBJ2-7; 7 bases fit TRBD1. From germline, CDR1 is SGHDN and CDR2 FVKESK. Trimming at V came to 1 base and at J to 1 base, leaving 7 bases not matched to a gene. This CDR3 contains 16 residues. The CDR3 bases are TGTGCCAGCAGCCAAGGAGGGGGCGGCAGGTCCTACGAGCAGTACTTC. This translates into CASSQGGGGRSYEQYF.

This clonotype was observed a handful of times. V usage is TRBV5-1 and J usage is TRBJ2-7, with D tentatively TRBD2 (6 bases). Trimming stripped 0 bases from V and 6 bases from J, with 13 bases between. CDR1 SGHRS and CDR2 YFSETQ come from the germline V gene. The CDR3 sequence is 14 residues long. CDR3 coding DNA: TGCGCCAGCAGCTTGGCCGGGGGTTCCGGCGAGCAGTACTTC. Translated, it gives CASSLAGGSGEQYF.

This clonotype was picked up many times. The chain combines TRBV3-1 with TRBJ1-6; D unclear. V was cut by 1 base and J by 12 bases, with 13 bases left in between. Germline V gene sequence: CDR1 LGHDT, CDR2 YNNKEL (reference sequence). The CDR3 is made up of 14 amino acids. CDR3 protein: CASSQGRQEVPLHF. The CDR3 nucleotides read TGTGCCAGCAGCCAAGGGCGGCAGGAAGTACCCCTCCACTTT.

This clonotype was found many times. The chain couples TRBV28 to TRBJ1-2, with D perhaps TRBD1 (5 bases). Per the germline V gene, CDR1 is MDHEN and CDR2 is SYDVKM. Deletions cut 2 bases from V and 8 bases from J, with 6 bases between. The CDR3 has 11 residues. DNA of the CDR3: TGTGCCAGCAGTTTAGGGGACGGCTACACCTTC. Its protein is CASSLGDGYTF.

The sample holds a few counts of this clonotype. The gene calls are TRBV11-2 and TRBJ1-1; D not resolved. V was shortened by 0 bases and J by 3 bases, with 5 bases between the two germline ends. The CDR3 runs 13 residues. Per germline, CDR1 SGHAT and CDR2 FQNNGV. For the CDR3, the DNA is TGTGCCAGCAGCTTAGAATCGGACACTGAAGCTTTCTTT. This translates into CASSLESDTEAFF.

The rearrangement joins TRBV5-1 to TRBJ1-3, with TRBD1 as a possible D gene (6 bases). Trimming took off 0 bases at V and 0 bases at J, with 10 bases between the two ends. This CDR3 region has 16 residues. The germline CDR1 and CDR2 sequences are SGHRS and YFSETQ. CDR3 residues: CASSLAPGASGNTIYF. As DNA, the CDR3 is TGCGCCAGCAGCTTGGCCCCAGGGGCCTCTGGAAACACCATATATTTT.

The chain joins TRBV11-2 to TRBJ1-2; D is uncertain. CDR1 and CDR2 (germline): SGHAT, FQNNGV. The V end was cut by 0 bases, the J end by 4 bases, with 3 bases between. This CDR3 is built from 12 residues. The CDR3 loop reads CASSLDRYGYTF. The CDR3 region has the DNA TGTGCCAGCAGCTTAGACCGCTATGGCTACACCTTC.

The table lists this clonotype with many counts. The chain carries TRBV6-5 and TRBJ1-1; 8 bases map to TRBD1. From germline, CDR1 is MNHEY and CDR2 SVGAGI. V lost 2 bases and J lost 5; bases outside the gene matches: 4. This CDR3 has 14 amino acids. The CDR3 nucleotides are TGTGCCAGCAGTTACCAGGGGGCATTAACTGAAGCTTTCTTT. It encodes CASSYQGALTEAFF.

The chain carries TRBV29-1 and TRBJ2-7, with D unclear. There are 11 residues in the CDR3. Looked up from germline, CDR1 is SQVTM and CDR2 is ANQGSEA. The V gene lost 1 base and the J gene lost 5 bases, with 6 bases spanning the gap. The DNA for the CDR3 is TGCAGCGTTGAAGGCCAGCACGAGCAGTACTTC. This gives the protein CSVEGQHEQYF.

This clonotype was picked up many times. J is TRBJ2-3 and V is TRBV28; D uncertain. Germline V gives CDR1 MDHEN, CDR2 SYDVKM. This CDR3 has 12 amino acids. V was shortened by 7 bases and J by 5 bases, with 10 bases between the two germline ends. CDR3 sequence: CASNGFGDTQYF. In nucleotides, the CDR3 is TGTGCCAGCAATGGGTTTGGAGATACGCAGTATTTT. The full variable domain, rest sourced from reference TRBV28 and TRBJ2-3, is DVKVTQSSRYLVKRTGEKVFLECVQDMDHENMFWYRQDPGLGLRLIYFSYDVKMKEKGDIPEGYSVSREKKERFSLILESASTNQTSMYLCASNGFGDTQYFGPGTRLTVL.

This clonotype has a handful of counts. This chain links TRBV12-3 or TRBV12-4 with TRBJ1-2; 7 bases are a match to TRBD1. The junction had 9 bases not matched to a gene; V was cut back by 0 bases and J by 8 bases. CDR3 length: 15 residues. The CDR3 DNA follows: TGTGCCAGCAGTTTAGCTCGTATAGGGGGCCACGGCTACACCTTC. Its translation is CASSLARIGGHGYTF.

The chain recombines TRBV2 with TRBJ1-2; TRBD1 is a possible D gene (5 bases). V was shortened by 7 bases and J by 2 bases, with 17 bases between the two germline ends. This CDR3 is 15 amino acids long. From germline, CDR1 is SNHLY and CDR2 FYNNEI. CDR3 residues: CASTIRSWGNYGYTF. The CDR3 DNA follows: TGTGCCAGCACTATTCGGTCTTGGGGCAACTATGGCTACACCTTC.

The rearrangement links TRBV20-1 to TRBJ1-5; D is possibly TRBD1 (6 bases). The CDR3 is made up of 15 amino acids. Germline V gene lookup returns CDR1 DFQATT and CDR2 SNEGSKA (reference sequence). V was pared by 5 bases and J by 1 base, with 15 bases between. CDR3 coding DNA: TGCAGTGCTTTGACAGGCCATTCGAGCAATCAGCCCCAGCATTTT. This gives the protein CSALTGHSSNQPQHF.

This rearrangement joins TRBV7-3 to TRBJ2-6, with TRBD1 matching 7 bases. Losses at the gene ends were 5 bases for V and 3 bases for J; bases not matched to a gene: 7. CDR1 and CDR2 from the germline V gene are SGHTA and FQGTGA. The CDR3 sequence is 16 residues long. As DNA, the CDR3 is TGTGCCAGCAGCCAAACCACAGGGGTTGGGGCCAACGTCCTGACTTTC. Residues: CASSQTTGVGANVLTF.

There are a few counts of this clonotype. V and J are TRBV6-6 and TRBJ2-3; D unresolved. The ends were cut back, 6 bases at V and 4 bases at J, with 8 bases in the middle. From germline, CDR1 is MNHNY and CDR2 SVGAGI (reference sequence). CDR3 length: 12 residues. The CDR3 bases are TGTGCCAGCAGCCCGGAAGCAGATACGCAGTATTTT. Protein product: CASSPEADTQYF.